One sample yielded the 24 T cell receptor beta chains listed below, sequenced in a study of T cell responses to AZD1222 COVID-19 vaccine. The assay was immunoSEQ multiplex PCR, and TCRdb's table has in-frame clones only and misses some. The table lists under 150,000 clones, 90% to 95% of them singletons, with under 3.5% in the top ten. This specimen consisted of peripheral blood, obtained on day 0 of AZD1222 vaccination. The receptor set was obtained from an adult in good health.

CDR3 in amino acids: CASSPRTSGRSAGNEQFF. In DNA, the CDR3 is TGTGCCAGCTCACCAAGGACTAGCGGGAGATCGGCGGGAAATGAGCAGTTCTTC. The gene calls are TRBV18 and TRBJ2-1, with 13 bases lining up with TRBD2. With V trimmed by 2 bases and J by 7 bases, 11 bases remained unmatched. The CDR3 totals 18 residues. In germline, CDR1 is KGHSH, CDR2 LQKENI.

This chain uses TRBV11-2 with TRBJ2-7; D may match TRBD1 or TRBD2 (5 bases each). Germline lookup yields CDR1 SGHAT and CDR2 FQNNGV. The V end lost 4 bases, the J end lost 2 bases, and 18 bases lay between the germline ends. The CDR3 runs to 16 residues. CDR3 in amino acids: CASSWGWSVETYEQYF. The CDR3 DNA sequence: TGTGCCAGCAGCTGGGGGTGGAGCGTGGAGACCTACGAGCAGTACTTC.

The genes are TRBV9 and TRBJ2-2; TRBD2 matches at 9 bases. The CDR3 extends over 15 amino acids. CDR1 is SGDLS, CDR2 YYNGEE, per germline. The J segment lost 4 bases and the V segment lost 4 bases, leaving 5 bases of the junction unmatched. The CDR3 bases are TGTGCCAGCAGCCTTAGCGGGAGTTTCACCGGGGAGCTGTTTTTT. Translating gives CASSLSGSFTGELFF.

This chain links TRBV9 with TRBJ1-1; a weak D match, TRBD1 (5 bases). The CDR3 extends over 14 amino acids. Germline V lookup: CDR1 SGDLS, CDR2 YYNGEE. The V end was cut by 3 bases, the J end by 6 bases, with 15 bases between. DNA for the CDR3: TGTGCCAGCAGCGGTGAGGGGAGTAACCCTGAAGCTTTCTTT. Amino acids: CASSGEGSNPEAFF.

The CDR3 sequence: CASERDRDKGTGELFF. CDR3 bases: TGTGCCAGCGAACGGGACAGGGACAAGGGGACCGGGGAGCTGTTTTTT. The chain has TRBV18 and TRBJ2-2, with TRBD1 matching over 9 bases. J gave up 5 bases and V 8 bases, and 12 bases lay outside the gene matches. The CDR3 has 16 amino acids. Germline loops: CDR1 KGHSH, CDR2 LQKENI.

CDR3 sequence: CASSFVRGGLYEQYF. CDR3 DNA sequence: TGTGCCAGCAGTTTCGTTAGGGGAGGGCTTTACGAGCAGTACTTC. V usage is TRBV27 and J usage is TRBJ2-7, with 7 bases identical to TRBD2. Per the germline V gene, CDR1 is MNHEY and CDR2 is SMNVEV (reference sequence). Losses at the gene ends were 3 bases for V and 4 bases for J; bases not matched to a gene: 9. This CDR3 contains 15 residues.

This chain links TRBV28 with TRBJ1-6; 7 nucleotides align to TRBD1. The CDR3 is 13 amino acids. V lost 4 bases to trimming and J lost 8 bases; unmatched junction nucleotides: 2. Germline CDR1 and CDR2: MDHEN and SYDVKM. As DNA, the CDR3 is TGTGCCAGCAGTTCCCAGGGGGATTCACCCCTCCACTTT. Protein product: CASSSQGDSPLHF.

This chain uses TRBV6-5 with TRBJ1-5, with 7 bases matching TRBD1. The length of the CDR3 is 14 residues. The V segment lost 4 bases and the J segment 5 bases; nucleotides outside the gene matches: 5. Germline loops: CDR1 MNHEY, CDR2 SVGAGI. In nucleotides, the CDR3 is TGTGCCAGCAGTTGGCGACAGGGCTATCAGCCCCAGCATTTT. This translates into CASSWRQGYQPQHF.

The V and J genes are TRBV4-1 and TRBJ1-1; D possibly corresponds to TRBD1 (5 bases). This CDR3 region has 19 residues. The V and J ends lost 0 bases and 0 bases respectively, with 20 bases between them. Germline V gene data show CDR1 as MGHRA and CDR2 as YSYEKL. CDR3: CASSQEKGVLKLVNTEAFF. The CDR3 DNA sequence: TGCGCCAGCAGCCAAGAAAAAGGGGTTTTGAAGCTGGTGAACACTGAAGCTTTCTTT.

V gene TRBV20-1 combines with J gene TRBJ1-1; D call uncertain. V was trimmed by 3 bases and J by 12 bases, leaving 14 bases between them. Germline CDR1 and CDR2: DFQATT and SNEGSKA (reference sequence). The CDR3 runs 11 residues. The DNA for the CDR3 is TGCAGTGCTAGTCAGTCCGTGGTGCCTTTCTTT. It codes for CSASQSVVPFF.

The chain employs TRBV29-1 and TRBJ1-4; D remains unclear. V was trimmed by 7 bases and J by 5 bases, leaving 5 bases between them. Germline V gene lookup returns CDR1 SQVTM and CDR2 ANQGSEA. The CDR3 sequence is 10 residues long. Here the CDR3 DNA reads TGCAGCGGGGGAAATGAAAAACTGTTTTTT. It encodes CSGGNEKLFF.

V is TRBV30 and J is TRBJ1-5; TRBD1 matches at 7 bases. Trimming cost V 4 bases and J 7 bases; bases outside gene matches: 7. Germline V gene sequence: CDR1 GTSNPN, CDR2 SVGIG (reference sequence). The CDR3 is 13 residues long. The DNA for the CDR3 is TGTGCCTGGACACAGGGGAGGGACCAGCCCCAGCATTTT. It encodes CAWTQGRDQPQHF.

This chain's CDR3 is CASLPSGRARDTQYF. CDR3 bases: TGTGCCAGCTTACCTAGCGGGAGGGCTAGAGATACGCAGTATTTT. The chain couples TRBV27 to TRBJ2-3, with 12 nucleotides matching TRBD2. The length of the CDR3 is 15 residues. Germline V gene sequence: CDR1 MNHEY, CDR2 SMNVEV (reference sequence). V lost 8 bases, J lost 5 bases, and 8 bases stayed unmatched.

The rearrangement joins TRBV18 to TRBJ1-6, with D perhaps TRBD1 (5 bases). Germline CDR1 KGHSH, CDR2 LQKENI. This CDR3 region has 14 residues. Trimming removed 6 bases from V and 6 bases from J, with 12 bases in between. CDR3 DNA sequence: TGTGCCAGCTCCCCGACTGGGGGTAATTCACCCCTCCACTTT. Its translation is CASSPTGGNSPLHF.

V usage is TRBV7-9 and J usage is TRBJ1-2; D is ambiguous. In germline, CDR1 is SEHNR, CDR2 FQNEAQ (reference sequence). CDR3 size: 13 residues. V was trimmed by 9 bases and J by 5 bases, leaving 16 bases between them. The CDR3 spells CASSTAIGYGYTF. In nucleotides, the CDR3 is TGTGCCAGTTCCACTGCCATAGGGTATGGCTACACCTTC.

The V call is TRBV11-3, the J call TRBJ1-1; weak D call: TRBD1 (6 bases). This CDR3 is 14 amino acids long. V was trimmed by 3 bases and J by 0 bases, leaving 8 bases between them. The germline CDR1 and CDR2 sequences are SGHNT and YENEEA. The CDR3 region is CASSLGHLNTEAFF. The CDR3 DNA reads TGTGCCAGCAGCTTGGGACACCTGAACACTGAAGCTTTCTTT.

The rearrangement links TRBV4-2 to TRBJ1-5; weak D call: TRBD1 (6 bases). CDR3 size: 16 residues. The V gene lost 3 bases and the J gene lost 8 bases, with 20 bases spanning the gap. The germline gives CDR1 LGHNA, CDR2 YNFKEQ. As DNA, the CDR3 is TGTGCCAGCAGCCACTCGTACAGGGAGGTTATGGAGCCCCAGCATTTT. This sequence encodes CASSHSYREVMEPQHF.

In DNA form, the CDR3 reads TGTGCCAGCAGCCCTTTAAGGACAGGGGGCGAAAAACTGTTTTTT. It yields the protein CASSPLRTGGEKLFF. The chain uses TRBV14 and TRBJ1-4, with 11 bases matching TRBD1. The germline CDR1 and CDR2 sequences are SGHDN and FVKESK. The CDR3 runs 15 residues. Trimming cost V 4 bases and J 8 bases; bases outside gene matches: 6.

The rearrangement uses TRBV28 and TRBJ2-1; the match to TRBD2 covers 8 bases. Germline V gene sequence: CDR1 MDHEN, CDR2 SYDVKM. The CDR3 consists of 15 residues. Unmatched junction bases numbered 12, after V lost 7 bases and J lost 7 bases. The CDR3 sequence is CASTEVGLAGNEQFF. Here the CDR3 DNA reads TGTGCCAGCACCGAGGTCGGACTAGCCGGAAATGAGCAGTTCTTC.

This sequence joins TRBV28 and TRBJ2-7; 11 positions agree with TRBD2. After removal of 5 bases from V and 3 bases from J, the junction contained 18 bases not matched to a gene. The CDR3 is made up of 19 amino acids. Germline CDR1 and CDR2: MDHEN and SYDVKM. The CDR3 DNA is TGTGCCAGCAGTGGATCCCCCGGGACTAGCGGAACCTCATTCTACGAGCAGTACTTC. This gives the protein CASSGSPGTSGTSFYEQYF.

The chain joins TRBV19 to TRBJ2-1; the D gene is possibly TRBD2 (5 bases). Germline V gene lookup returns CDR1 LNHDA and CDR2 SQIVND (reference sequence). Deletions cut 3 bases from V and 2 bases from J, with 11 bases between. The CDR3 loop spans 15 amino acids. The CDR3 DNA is TGTGCCAGTAGTATTCTCAGCGGACCCTACAATGAGCAGTTCTTC. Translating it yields CASSILSGPYNEQFF.

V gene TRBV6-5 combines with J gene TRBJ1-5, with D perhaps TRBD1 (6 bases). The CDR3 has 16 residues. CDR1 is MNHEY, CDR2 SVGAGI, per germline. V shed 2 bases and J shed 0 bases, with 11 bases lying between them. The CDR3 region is CASSYAGTNSNQPQHF. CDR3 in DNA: TGTGCCAGCAGTTACGCCGGGACAAATAGCAATCAGCCCCAGCATTTT.

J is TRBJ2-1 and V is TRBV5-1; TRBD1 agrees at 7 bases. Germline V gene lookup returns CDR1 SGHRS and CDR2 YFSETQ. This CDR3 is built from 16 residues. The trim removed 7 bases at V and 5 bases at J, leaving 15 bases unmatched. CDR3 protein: CASFRSGTATDNEQFF. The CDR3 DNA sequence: TGCGCCAGCTTTCGATCCGGGACAGCGACCGACAATGAGCAGTTCTTC. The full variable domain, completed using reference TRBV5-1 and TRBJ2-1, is KAGVTQTPRYLIKTRGQQVTLSCSPISGHRSVSWYQQTPGQGLQFLFEYFSETQRNKGNFPGRFSGRQFSNSRSEMNVSTLELGDSALYLCASFRSGTATDNEQFFGPGTRLTVL.

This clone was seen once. CDR3 amino acids: CASSYPVLSPGELFF. In DNA form, the CDR3 reads TGTGCCAGCAGTTATCCCGTTCTCAGTCCCGGGGAGCTGTTTTTT. This sequence joins TRBV6-5 and TRBJ2-2; D is unclear. Germline assignment: CDR1 MNHEY and CDR2 SVGAGI. Trimming took 3 bases from V and 6 from J, leaving 14 bases between them. The CDR3 runs to 15 residues.